This T cell receptor beta chain came from a study of OX40 agonist ivuxolimab in advanced cancers. Anyone with autoimmune disease history or systemic immunosuppression was excluded. Blood samples were obtained at baseline, cycle 4 day 1, and cycle 7 day 1. Trimming stripped 5 bases from V and 4 bases from J, with 8 bases between. The CDR3 extends over 12 amino acids. Germline V lookup: CDR1 MNHNS, CDR2 SASEGT. Repertoires were generated with immunoSEQ multiplex PCR, while TCRdb's copy carries only in-frame clones and drops some. The sample yields 80,000 or so clones, about nine tenths seen once. The source is an adult with an advanced solid tumor such as melanoma, head and neck, liver or kidney cancer. The material sequenced was CD4+ or CD8+ T cells sorted from blood, taken in a trial of the OX40 agonist ivuxolimab. The chain carries TRBV6-1 and TRBJ2-5; D unresolved. The CDR3 nucleotides are TGTGCCAGCAGTTTTGATCGAGAGACCCAGTACTTC. This codes for CASSFDRETQYF.